The following is a T cell receptor beta chain sequence with its context. Its antigen is currently unknown. The entirety of the isolated RNA underwent reverse transcription, so expressed TCRB transcripts were sequenced. TCRdb's table, derived via immunoSEQ multiplex PCR, lists solely in-frame clones and lacks some. The table shows approximately 44,000 clones, with roughly 56% occurring only once. Germline assignment: CDR1 MNHNY and CDR2 SVGAGI (reference sequence). V shed 7 bases and J shed 0 bases, with 15 bases lying between them. This CDR3 contains 15 residues. The data were taken from a study of beta chain features in type 1 diabetes. Study in general: Healthy donors, compared against patients, showed similar age, gender and cell yields.

Study results and caveats: Type 1 diabetes patients had moderately but significantly shorter TCRB CDR3s in all four CD4+ subsets.

This sequence joins TRBV6-6 and TRBJ1-2; TRBD1 is a possible D gene (5 bases). Material: Tregs from blood. This TCR was recovered from a young woman in good health. DNA for the CDR3: TGTGCCAGCATTTTTCAGGGCACCTCTAACTATGGCTACACCTTC. This encodes CASIFQGTSNYGYTF.